These 3 T cell receptor beta chains share one sample of origin, sequenced in a study of T cell responses to AZD1222 COVID-19 vaccine. Some clones are missing from TCRdb's copy, which holds only in-frame ones; the method was immunoSEQ multiplex PCR. This sample has around 150,000 clones; over 85% occur once, and the top ten carry under 2.5%. The sequenced sample was peripheral blood, obtained on day 0 of AZD1222 vaccination. The receptors stem from an adult in good health.

The chain couples TRBV4-1 to TRBJ1-1, with 8 nucleotides matching TRBD1. J lost 6 bases, V lost 0 bases, and 18 bases had no gene match. CDR3 length: 19 residues. Germline assignment: CDR1 MGHRA and CDR2 YSYEKL. This CDR3 is CASSQDRGQGANLVPEAFF. DNA of the CDR3: TGCGCCAGCAGCCAAGATAGGGGCCAGGGGGCGAACCTAGTGCCTGAAGCTTTCTTT.

This clone has only a few counts. V gene TRBV19 combines with J gene TRBJ1-4; no reliable D call. The CDR3 loop spans 14 amino acids. Trimming removed 7 bases from V and 8 bases from J, with 17 bases in between. CDR1 LNHDA and CDR2 SQIVND come from the germline V gene (reference sequence). The CDR3 sequence is CASTFGLGREKLFF. The CDR3 nucleotides are TGTGCCAGTACTTTTGGACTCGGACGGGAAAAACTGTTTTTT.

The V gene is TRBV30, the J gene TRBJ1-1, with TRBD1 matching over 7 bases. The CDR3 runs 16 residues. Germline lookup yields CDR1 GTSNPN and CDR2 SVGIG (reference sequence). V shed 4 bases and J 2 bases; nucleotides not matched to a gene: 13. Written as DNA, the CDR3 is TGTGCCTGGATCGAGAGGGGGCCCCACTCCAACACTGAAGCTTTCTTT. This translates into CAWIERGPHSNTEAFF.